The 5 T cell receptor beta chains in this list originate from one sample, sequenced in a study of blood T cell repertoires in COVID-19. Assay used: immunoSEQ multiplex PCR; TCRdb lists only in-frame clones, some missing. The repertoire has roughly 290,000 clones, around 87% of them found once; the top ten carry around 7.8%. The sequenced material came from peripheral blood. All receptors derive from a woman in her fifties or sixties who had recovered from COVID-19.

CDR3 region: CASSSRQGARYNEQFF. Written as DNA, the CDR3 is TGTGCCAGCAGTTCAAGACAGGGGGCGCGATACAATGAGCAGTTCTTC. The chain employs TRBV28 and TRBJ2-1; 10 nucleotides agree with TRBD1. Germline-derived CDR1 and CDR2 are MDHEN and SYDVKM. V trimming: 4 bases; J trimming: 4 bases; junction bases outside the gene matches: 7. This CDR3 has 16 residues.

The chain joins TRBV28 to TRBJ1-1; a possible D gene is TRBD1 (5 bases). The V and J ends lost 5 bases and 4 bases respectively, with 17 bases between them. Per the germline V gene, CDR1 is MDHEN and CDR2 is SYDVKM. This CDR3 has 15 amino acids. The CDR3 bases are TGTGCCAGCAGTCCCTCGCCGGGGAGGGGCACTGAAGCTTTCTTT. This translates into CASSPSPGRGTEAFF.

This chain joins TRBV19 and TRBJ1-1; 7 bases are a match to TRBD1. The V segment lost 5 bases and the J segment 11 bases; nucleotides outside the gene matches: 8. Germline V gene data show CDR1 as LNHDA and CDR2 as SQIVND (reference sequence). CDR3 length: 12 residues. In DNA form, the CDR3 reads TGTGCCAGTAGTCCTAGACAGGGACGGGCTTTCTTT. It encodes CASSPRQGRAFF.

The chain has TRBV24-1 and TRBJ1-5; the D gene is possibly TRBD1 (6 bases). There are 14 residues in the CDR3. Germline V gene lookup returns CDR1 KGHDR and CDR2 SFDVKD. Trimming removed 5 bases from V and 3 bases from J, with 10 bases in between. The CDR3 loop is CATSVGGLNQPQHF. The CDR3 coding sequence is TGTGCCACCAGTGTAGGGGGTCTCAATCAGCCCCAGCATTTT.

This sequence joins TRBV6-6 and TRBJ1-2; perhaps TRBD1 as D (6 bases). Germline CDR1 is MNHNY and CDR2 is SVGAGI (reference sequence). The CDR3 covers 15 residues. Trimming pared 11 bases from V and 4 bases from J, leaving 23 bases between. The CDR3 DNA reads as TGTGCCGGTCATTCGATGACAGGAGCAATCTATGGCTACACCTTC. It translates to CAGHSMTGAIYGYTF.